These T cell receptor beta chains were read from a single sample in a study of T cells in Graves' hyperthyroidism and ophthalmopathy. Each CDR3 protein is one row after TCRdb ran MiXCR on the multiplex PCR reads. The table records around 340,000 distinct CDR3 sequences, roughly 21% of them present only once. The specimen was blood. The receptors here all came from a woman between 45 and 60 years old with Graves' hyperthyroidism. Each CDR3 is given with its conserved first and last residue. D genes are given only for firm matches. Some rows have no size entry. The others give once, few or many, or a class for an expanded clone.

TRBJ2-3,many,16,TRBV5-1,TRBD2,TGCGCCAGCAGCTTGATTAGCGGGGCCCGCACAGATACGCAGTATTTT,CASSLISGARTDTQYF
TRBJ1-6,few,16,TRBV20-1,.,TGCAGTGCTAGTTTAAACGACAGAACCTATAATTCACCCCTCCACTTT,CSASLNDRTYNSPLHF
TRBJ2-7,many,13,TRBV27,.,TGTGCCAGCAGGGGGTGGGGGATCAACGAGCAGTACTTC,CASRGWGINEQYF
TRBJ1-2,few,15,TRBV15,.,TGTGCCACCAGCAGAGATGTCGGGCAGACCTATGGCTACACCTTC,CATSRDVGQTYGYTF
TRBJ2-7,many,14,TRBV19,.,TGTGCCAGTAGTGACTTACAGGGAACCTACGAGCAGTACTTC,CASSDLQGTYEQYF
TRBJ1-1,.,14,TRBV27,.,TGTGCCAGCAGTCTCAACACTCTGAACACTGAAGCTTTCTTT,CASSLNTLNTEAFF
TRBJ1-4,.,15,TRBV18,.,TGTGCCAGCTCACCAGACAGGAAGCCTAATGAAAAACTGTTTTTT,CASSPDRKPNEKLFF
TRBJ2-3,many,13,TRBV7-3,.,TGTGCCAGCAGTCCTACCCCCGGGGGTACGCAGTATTTT,CASSPTPGGTQYF
TRBJ2-5,few,15,TRBV2,TRBD2,TGTGCCACCACGTCGGGGGGGGCATCAGGAGAGACCCAGTACTTC,CATTSGGASGETQYF
TRBJ2-1,many,14,TRBV6-1,TRBD2,TGTGCCAGCATAGCGGGAGGAACCTACAATGAGCAGTTCTTC,CASIAGGTYNEQFF
TRBJ2-1,few,14,TRBV6-2/TRBV6-3,.,TGTGCCAGCAGTCGACCGGGACTCTACAATGAGCAGTTCTTC,CASSRPGLYNEQFF
TRBJ1-2,.,10,TRBV6-1,.,TGTGCCAGCTTTAGCTATGGCTACACCTTC,CASFSYGYTF
TRBJ2-5,many,14,TRBV3-1,TRBD2,TGTGCCAGCAGCAACCTCGGGGGGGCGGAGACCCAGTACTTC,CASSNLGGAETQYF
TRBJ2-5,many,15,TRBV18,TRBD2,TGTGCCAGCTCACCAAAACTAGCGGGGGAAGAGACCCAGTACTTC,CASSPKLAGEETQYF
TRBJ1-5,many,15,TRBV30,TRBD1,TGTGCCTGGGGACTCGCAGGGGGAAGCAATCAGCCCCAGCATTTT,CAWGLAGGSNQPQHF
TRBJ1-2,few,16,TRBV18,TRBD1,TGTGCCAGCTCTCCTCGACAGGGGACCCTTAACTATGGCTACACCTTC,CASSPRQGTLNYGYTF
TRBJ2-5,.,12,TRBV20-1,.,TGCAGTGCTCCGGGACACCAAGAGACCCAGTACTTC,CSAPGHQETQYF
TRBJ2-7,many,15,TRBV5-5,.,TGTGCCAGCAGCTTGACAGTTCGGAGCTCCTACGAGCAGTACTTC,CASSLTVRSSYEQYF
TRBJ2-7,many,14,TRBV3-1,TRBD2,TGTGCCAGCAGCCAAGTAGCGGGAGCCTACGAGCAGTACTTC,CASSQVAGAYEQYF
TRBJ1-3,many,15,TRBV3-1,.,TGTGCCAGCAGCCAGCCGACAATCTCTGGAAACACCATATATTTT,CASSQPTISGNTIYF
TRBJ2-7,many,13,TRBV5-1,.,TGCGCCAGCAGCACCCCTGACGGGTACGAGCAGTACTTC,CASSTPDGYEQYF
TRBJ2-1,many,14,TRBV12-3/TRBV12-4,TRBD2,TGTGCCAGCAGTCGACTAGCGGGGGCCAATGAGCAGTTCTTC,CASSRLAGANEQFF
TRBJ1-3,many,15,TRBV15,.,TGTGCCACCAGCAGAGAACCGCTCTCTGGAAACACCATATATTTT,CATSREPLSGNTIYF
TRBJ2-7,.,18,TRBV28,TRBD1,TGTGCCAGCAGTTTGCCGACAGGGGCCATAACCTCTACCTACGAGCAGTACTTC,CASSLPTGAITSTYEQYF
TRBJ2-7,few,12,TRBV20-1,.,TGCAGTGCTCGACCGGGGCCCTACGAGCAGTACTTC,CSARPGPYEQYF
TRBJ2-7,many,13,TRBV30,.,TGTGCCTGGACAGGTACTAGCTCCTACGAGCAGTACTTC,CAWTGTSSYEQYF
TRBJ2-7,many,15,TRBV7-9,.,TGTGCCAGCAGCAGGGACGAGATGACCTCCTACGAGCAGTACTTC,CASSRDEMTSYEQYF
TRBJ2-2,.,15,TRBV7-9,.,TGTGCCAGCACCCCCCCAGAGCAAAACACCGGGGAGCTGTTTTTT,CASTPPEQNTGELFF
TRBJ1-2,.,14,TRBV7-9,TRBD1,TGTGCCAGCAGCGCCGGACAGGGGTATTCGGGCTACACCTTC,CASSAGQGYSGYTF
TRBJ1-3,few,16,TRBV4-1,.,TGCGCCAGCAGCCAAGATCAAGTAAACTCTGGAAACACCATATATTTT,CASSQDQVNSGNTIYF
TRBJ2-1,many,13,TRBV2,.,TGTGCCAGCAGTAGGCGCCAGGGAGATGAGCAGTTCTTC,CASSRRQGDEQFF
TRBJ2-7,many,14,TRBV20-1,TRBD2,TGCAGTGCTAGGAGGACTAGCGGGAGGTACGAGCAGTACTTC,CSARRTSGRYEQYF
TRBJ2-2,many,13,TRBV24-1,.,TGTGCCACCAGTGATTTGGAGGCCGGGGAGCTGTTTTTT,CATSDLEAGELFF
TRBJ1-3,.,15,TRBV11-2,TRBD1,TGTGCCAGCAGCCCGACAGGGGACCCTGGAAACACCATATATTTT,CASSPTGDPGNTIYF
TRBJ1-6,.,16,TRBV2,.,TGTGCCAGCAGTGAAGTACACGGGAGTTCGGGGTCACCCCTCCACTTT,CASSEVHGSSGSPLHF
TRBJ2-3,many,12,TRBV20-1,.,TGCAGTGCCCACAGGGAATCAGATACGCAGTATTTT,CSAHRESDTQYF
TRBJ2-1,few,18,TRBV19,TRBD1,TGTGCCAGTAGTATCGATCCCCGTACAGGGGAGTTATACAATGAGCAGTTCTTC,CASSIDPRTGELYNEQFF
TRBJ2-1,.,17,TRBV12-5,TRBD2,TGTGCTAGTGGTTTGGGGGGACTACCCGGAGGGGTAAATGAGCAGTTCTTC,CASGLGGLPGGVNEQFF
TRBJ1-2,many,14,TRBV7-9,.,TGTGCCAGCAGCCACTCAGGGGATCGGGATGGCTACACCTTC,CASSHSGDRDGYTF
TRBJ1-1,many,13,TRBV11-3,.,TGTGCCAGCAGGAATACAGGGAACACTGAAGCTTTCTTT,CASRNTGNTEAFF
TRBJ2-7,few,15,TRBV7-6,TRBD1,TGTGCCAGCAGCACTGGGACAGGGTTTTCCTACGAGCAGTACTTC,CASSTGTGFSYEQYF
TRBJ1-6,few,16,TRBV5-1,TRBD1,TGCGCCAGCAGCTACTCCCGGGACAGCCATAATTCACCCCTCCACTTT,CASSYSRDSHNSPLHF
TRBJ2-2,many,14,TRBV28,.,TGTGCCAGCAGTTTATCCGGGGTGCCCGGGGAGCTGTTTTTT,CASSLSGVPGELFF
TRBJ2-7,once,14,TRBV6-2/TRBV6-3,.,TGTGCCAGCAGTTACAACAGGGGAGGTCACGAGCAGTACTTC,CASSYNRGGHEQYF
TRBJ1-2,many,12,TRBV2,.,TGTGCCAGCAGAAGACCCGGACAAGGCTACACCTTC,CASRRPGQGYTF
TRBJ1-2,many,15,TRBV5-1,TRBD1,TGCGCCAGCTTCGGACAGGGGCGGTACCGGGATGGCTACACCTTC,CASFGQGRYRDGYTF
TRBJ2-3,.,15,TRBV9,TRBD2,TGTGCCAGCACGACGGGACTAGCTTGGACAGATACGCAGTATTTT,CASTTGLAWTDTQYF
TRBJ1-1,.,13,TRBV11-3,TRBD1,TGTGCCAGCAGTTTTTCAGGGGGCAGGGGAGCTTTCTTT,CASSFSGGRGAFF